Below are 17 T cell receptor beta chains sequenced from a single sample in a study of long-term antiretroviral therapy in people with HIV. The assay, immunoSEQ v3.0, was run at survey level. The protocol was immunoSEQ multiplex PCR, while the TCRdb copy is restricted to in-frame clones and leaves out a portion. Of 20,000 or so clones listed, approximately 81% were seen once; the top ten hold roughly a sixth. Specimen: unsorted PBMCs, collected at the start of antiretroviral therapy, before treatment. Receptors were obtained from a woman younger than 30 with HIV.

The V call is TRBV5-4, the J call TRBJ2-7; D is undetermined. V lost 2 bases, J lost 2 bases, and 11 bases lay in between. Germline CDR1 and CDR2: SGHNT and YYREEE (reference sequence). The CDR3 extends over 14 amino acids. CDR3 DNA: TGTGCCAGCAGCTTTTACTTGGGCACCTACGAGCAGTACTTC. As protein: CASSFYLGTYEQYF.

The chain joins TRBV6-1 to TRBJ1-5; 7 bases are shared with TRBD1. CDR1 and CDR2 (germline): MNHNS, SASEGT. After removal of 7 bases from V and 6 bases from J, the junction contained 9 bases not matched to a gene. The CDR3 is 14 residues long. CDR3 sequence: CASIGTGDGQPQHF. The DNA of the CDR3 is TGTGCCAGCATCGGAACAGGGGACGGTCAGCCCCAGCATTTT.

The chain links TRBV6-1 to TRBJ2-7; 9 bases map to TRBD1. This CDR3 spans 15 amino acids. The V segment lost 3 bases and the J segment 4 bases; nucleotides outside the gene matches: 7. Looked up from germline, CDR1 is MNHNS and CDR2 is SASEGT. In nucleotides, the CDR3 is TGTGCCAGCAGTGATTATGGACAGGGGTTTTACGAGCAGTACTTC. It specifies CASSDYGQGFYEQYF.

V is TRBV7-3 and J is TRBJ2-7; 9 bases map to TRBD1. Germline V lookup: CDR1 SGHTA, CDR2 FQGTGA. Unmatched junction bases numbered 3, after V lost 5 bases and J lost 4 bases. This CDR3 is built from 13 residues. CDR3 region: CASSPGQGYEQYF. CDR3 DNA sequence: TGTGCCAGCAGCCCAGGACAGGGGTACGAGCAGTACTTC.

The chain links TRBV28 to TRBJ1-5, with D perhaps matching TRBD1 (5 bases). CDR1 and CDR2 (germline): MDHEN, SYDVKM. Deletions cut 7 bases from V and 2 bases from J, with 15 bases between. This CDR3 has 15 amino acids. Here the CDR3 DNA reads TGTGCCAGCACCTTCGGAGGGGCCCGCAATCAGCCCCAGCATTTT. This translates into CASTFGGARNQPQHF. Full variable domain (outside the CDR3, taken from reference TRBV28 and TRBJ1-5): DVKVTQSSRYLVKRTGEKVFLECVQDMDHENMFWYRQDPGLGLRLIYFSYDVKMKEKGDIPEGYSVSREKKERFSLILESASTNQTSMYLCASTFGGARNQPQHFGDGTRLSIL.

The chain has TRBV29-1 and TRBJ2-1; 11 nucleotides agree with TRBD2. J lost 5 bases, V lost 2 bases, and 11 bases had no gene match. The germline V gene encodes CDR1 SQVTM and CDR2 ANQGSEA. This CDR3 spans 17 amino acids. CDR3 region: CSVERWIAGGLHNEQFF. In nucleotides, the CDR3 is TGCAGCGTTGAAAGGTGGATAGCGGGAGGGCTACACAATGAGCAGTTCTTC.

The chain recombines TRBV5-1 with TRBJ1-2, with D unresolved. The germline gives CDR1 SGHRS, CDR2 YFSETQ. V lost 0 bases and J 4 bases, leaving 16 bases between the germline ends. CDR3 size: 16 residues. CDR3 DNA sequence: TGCGCCAGCAGCTTGGGGCAGGCAGCAGCTTCCTATGGCTACACCTTC. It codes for CASSLGQAAASYGYTF.

CDR3 coding DNA: TGTGCCAGCAATCTAGGCGAGAACACTGAAGCTTTCTTT. This gives the protein CASNLGENTEAFF. The J gene is TRBJ1-1, the V gene TRBV2; D is undetermined. Germline CDR1 and CDR2: SNHLY and FYNNEI. Deletions cut 7 bases from V and 1 base from J, with 10 bases between. This CDR3 spans 13 amino acids.

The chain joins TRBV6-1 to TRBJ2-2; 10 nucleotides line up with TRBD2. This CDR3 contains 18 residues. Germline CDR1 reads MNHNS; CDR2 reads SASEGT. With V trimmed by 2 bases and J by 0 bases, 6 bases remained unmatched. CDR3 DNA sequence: TGTGCCAGCAGTGAAATCTGGCTAGCGGGGGCGAACACCGGGGAGCTGTTTTTT. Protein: CASSEIWLAGANTGELFF.

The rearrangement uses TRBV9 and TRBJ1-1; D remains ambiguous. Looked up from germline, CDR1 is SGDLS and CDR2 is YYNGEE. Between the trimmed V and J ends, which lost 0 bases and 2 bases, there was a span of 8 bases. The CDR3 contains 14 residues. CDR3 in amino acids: CASSVALGNTEAFF. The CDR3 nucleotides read TGTGCCAGCAGCGTAGCTCTAGGTAACACTGAAGCTTTCTTT.

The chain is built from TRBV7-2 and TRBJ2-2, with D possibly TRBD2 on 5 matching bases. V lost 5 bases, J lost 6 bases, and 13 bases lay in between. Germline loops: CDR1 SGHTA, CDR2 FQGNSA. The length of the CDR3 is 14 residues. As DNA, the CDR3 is TGTGCCAGCAGCCCGTGGTCCGGGGCCGGGGAGCTGTTTTTT. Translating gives CASSPWSGAGELFF.

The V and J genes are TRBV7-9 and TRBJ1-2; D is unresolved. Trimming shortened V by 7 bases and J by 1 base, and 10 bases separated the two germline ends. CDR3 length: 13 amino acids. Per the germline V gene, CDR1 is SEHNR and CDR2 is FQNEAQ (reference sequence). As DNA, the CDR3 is TGTGCCAGCACCCTGCGGGGTAACTATGGCTACACCTTC. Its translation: CASTLRGNYGYTF.

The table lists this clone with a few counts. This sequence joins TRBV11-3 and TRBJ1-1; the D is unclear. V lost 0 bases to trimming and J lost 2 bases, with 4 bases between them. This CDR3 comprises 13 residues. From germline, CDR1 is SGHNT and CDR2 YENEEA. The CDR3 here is CASSLEVNTEAFF. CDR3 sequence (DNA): TGTGCCAGCAGCTTAGAGGTTAACACTGAAGCTTTCTTT.

The CDR3 DNA sequence: TGCAGCGTCCCGGAGGAGACCCAGTACTTC. Protein sequence: CSVPEETQYF. The V gene is TRBV29-1, the J gene TRBJ2-5; D not certain. Germline CDR1 is SQVTM and CDR2 is ANQGSEA. The V end lost 6 bases, the J end lost 5 bases, and 7 bases lay between the germline ends. The CDR3 length is 10 residues.

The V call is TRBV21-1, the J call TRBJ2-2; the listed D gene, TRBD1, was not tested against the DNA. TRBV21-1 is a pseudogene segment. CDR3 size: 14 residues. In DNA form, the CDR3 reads TGTGCCAGTCCGGGACAGGGATCCACCGGGGAGCTGTTTTTT. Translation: CASPGQGSTGELFF.

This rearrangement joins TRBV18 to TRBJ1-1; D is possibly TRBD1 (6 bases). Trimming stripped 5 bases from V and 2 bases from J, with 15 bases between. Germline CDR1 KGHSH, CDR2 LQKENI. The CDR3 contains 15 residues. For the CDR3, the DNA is TGTGCCAGCTCAGGATTCGGACAGAAAAACACTGAAGCTTTCTTT. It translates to CASSGFGQKNTEAFF.

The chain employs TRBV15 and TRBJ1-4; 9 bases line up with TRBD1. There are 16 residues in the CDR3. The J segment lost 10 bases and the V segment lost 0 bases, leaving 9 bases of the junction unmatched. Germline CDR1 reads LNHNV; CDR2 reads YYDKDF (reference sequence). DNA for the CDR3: TGTGCCACCAGCAGAGAAGGAGGACAGGGGATGAGAAAACTGTTTTTT. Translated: CATSREGGQGMRKLFF.